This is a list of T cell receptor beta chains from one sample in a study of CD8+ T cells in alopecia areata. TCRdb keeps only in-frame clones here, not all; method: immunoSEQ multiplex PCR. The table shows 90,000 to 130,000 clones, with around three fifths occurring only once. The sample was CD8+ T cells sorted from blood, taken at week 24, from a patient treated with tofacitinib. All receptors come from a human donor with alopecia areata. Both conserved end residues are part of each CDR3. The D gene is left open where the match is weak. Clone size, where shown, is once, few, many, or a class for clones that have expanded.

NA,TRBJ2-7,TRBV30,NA,TGTGCCTGGAGTTGGACCTCCGAGGGCGAGCAGTACTTC,CAWSWTSEGEQYF
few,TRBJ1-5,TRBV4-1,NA,TGCGCCAGCAGCCAAGGGGGTCTGCTGTCGTCCCAGCATTTT,CASSQGGLLSSQHF
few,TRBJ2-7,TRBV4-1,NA,TGCGCCAGCAGCCAAGATTTAGGCACCGGCTACTACGAGCAGTACTTC,CASSQDLGTGYYEQYF
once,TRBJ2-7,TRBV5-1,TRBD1,TGCGCCAGCAGCTGGGGGACAGGGTATGAGCAGTACTTC,CASSWGTGYEQYF
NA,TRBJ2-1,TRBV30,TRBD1,TGTGCCTGGGACAGGGGGGCCCCGTCCTACAATGAGCAGTTCTTC,CAWDRGAPSYNEQFF
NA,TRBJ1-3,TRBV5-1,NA,TGCGCCAGCAGCCGCGAGAGGGACGGCTCTGGAAACACCATATATTTT,CASSRERDGSGNTIYF
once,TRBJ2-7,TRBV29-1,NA,TGCAGCGTTCTCACGATCCGGGACAAAGTGGCTTACGAGCAGTACTTC,CSVLTIRDKVAYEQYF
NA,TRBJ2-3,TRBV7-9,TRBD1,TGTGCCACCACTAAGACAGGGGGCACAGATACGCAGTATTTT,CATTKTGGTDTQYF
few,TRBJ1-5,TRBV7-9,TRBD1,TGTGCCAGCAGCATGGACAGGGTTAGCAATCAGCCCCAGCATTTT,CASSMDRVSNQPQHF
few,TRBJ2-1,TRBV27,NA,TGTGCCAGCAGTTTTGGGGACTACAATGAGCAGTTCTTC,CASSFGDYNEQFF
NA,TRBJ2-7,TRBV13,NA,TGTGCCAGCAGTTTATATCGGACAGCCTACGAGCAGTACTTC,CASSLYRTAYEQYF
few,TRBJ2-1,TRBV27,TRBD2,TGTGCCAGCAGTGTCAGCGGGGGTTACAATGAGCAGTTCTTC,CASSVSGGYNEQFF
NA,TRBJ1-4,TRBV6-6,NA,TGTGCCAGCAGTTACTCTTGGAAAGCCGAAAAACTGTTTTTT,CASSYSWKAEKLFF
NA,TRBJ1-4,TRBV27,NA,TGTGCCAGCAGTTTACGCGGAAGTGAAAAACTGTTTTTT,CASSLRGSEKLFF
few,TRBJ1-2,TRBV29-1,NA,TGCAGCGTTGAATTCCGGGACTCAAAACGTTCTTACTATGGCTACACCTTC,CSVEFRDSKRSYYGYTF